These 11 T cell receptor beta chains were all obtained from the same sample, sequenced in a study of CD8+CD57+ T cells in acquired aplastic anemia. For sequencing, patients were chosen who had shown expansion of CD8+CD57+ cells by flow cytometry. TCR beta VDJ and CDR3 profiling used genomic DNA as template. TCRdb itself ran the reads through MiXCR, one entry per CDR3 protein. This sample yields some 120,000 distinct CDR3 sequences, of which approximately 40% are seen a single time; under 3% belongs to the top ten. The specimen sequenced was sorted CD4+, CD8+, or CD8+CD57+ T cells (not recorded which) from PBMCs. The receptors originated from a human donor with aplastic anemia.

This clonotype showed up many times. CDR3 protein: CSARGGSSYNSPLHF. CDR3 nucleotide sequence: TGCAGTGCTAGGGGCGGCAGCTCCTATAATTCACCCCTCCACTTT. V usage is TRBV20-1 and J usage is TRBJ1-6; D is unresolved. The CDR3 covers 15 residues. The germline V gene has CDR1 DFQATT and CDR2 SNEGSKA (reference sequence). The V gene lost 3 bases and the J gene lost 0 bases, with 9 bases spanning the gap.

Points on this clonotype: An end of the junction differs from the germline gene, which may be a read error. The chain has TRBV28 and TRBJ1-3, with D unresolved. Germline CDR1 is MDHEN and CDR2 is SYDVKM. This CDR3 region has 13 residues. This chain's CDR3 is CASSLDRGSTIYF. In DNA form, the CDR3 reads TGTGCCAGCAGTCTTGATCGGGGAAGCACCATATATTTT.

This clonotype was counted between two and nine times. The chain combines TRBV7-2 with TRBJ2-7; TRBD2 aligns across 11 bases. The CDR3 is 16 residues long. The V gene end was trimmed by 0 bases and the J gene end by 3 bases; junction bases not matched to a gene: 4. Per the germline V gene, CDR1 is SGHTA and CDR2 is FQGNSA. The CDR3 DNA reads TGTGCCAGCAGCTTAGCAACTAGCGGGGGAAGCTACGAGCAGTACTTC. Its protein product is CASSLATSGGSYEQYF.

CDR3 DNA sequence: TGTGCCAGCAGAGCTACAGGGGTGGCAGATGGCTACACCTTC. Its protein is CASRATGVADGYTF. This chain links TRBV2 with TRBJ1-2; the match to TRBD1 covers 7 bases. CDR1 and CDR2 from the germline V gene are SNHLY and FYNNEI. CDR3 length: 14 amino acids. The V gene end was trimmed by 6 bases and the J gene end by 6 bases; junction bases not matched to a gene: 10.

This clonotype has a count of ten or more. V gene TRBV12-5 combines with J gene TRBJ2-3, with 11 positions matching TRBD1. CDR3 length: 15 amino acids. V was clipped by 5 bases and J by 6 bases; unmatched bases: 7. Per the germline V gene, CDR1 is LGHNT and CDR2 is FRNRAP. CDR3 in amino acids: CASGPGTGGSDTQYF. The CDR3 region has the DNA TGTGCTAGTGGTCCCGGGACAGGGGGATCGGATACGCAGTATTTT.

CDR3: CAISLEPTYEQYF. DNA for the CDR3: TGTGCCATCAGCCTTGAACCAACCTACGAGCAGTACTTC. This chain links TRBV10-3 with TRBJ2-7; D not resolved. Trimming shortened V by 6 bases and J by 2 bases, and 11 bases separated the two germline ends. The CDR3 covers 13 residues. The germline V gene has CDR1 ENHRY and CDR2 SYGVKD.

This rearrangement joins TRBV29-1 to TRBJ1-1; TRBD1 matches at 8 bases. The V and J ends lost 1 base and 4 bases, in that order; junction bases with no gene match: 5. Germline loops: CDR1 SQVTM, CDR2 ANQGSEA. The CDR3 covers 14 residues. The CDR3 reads CSVEAQGAGTEAFF. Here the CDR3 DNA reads TGCAGCGTTGAAGCCCAGGGGGCAGGCACTGAAGCTTTCTTT. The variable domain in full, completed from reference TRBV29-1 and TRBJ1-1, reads SAVISQKPSRDICQRGTSLTIQCQVDSQVTMMFWYRQQPGQSLTLIATANQGSEATYESGFVIDKFPISRPNLTFSTLTVSNMSPEDSSIYLCSVEAQGAGTEAFFGQGTRLTVV.

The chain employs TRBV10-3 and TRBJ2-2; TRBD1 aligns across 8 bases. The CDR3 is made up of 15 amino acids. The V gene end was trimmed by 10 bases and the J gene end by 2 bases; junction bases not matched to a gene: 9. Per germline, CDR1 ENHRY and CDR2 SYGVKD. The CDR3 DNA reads TGTGCCAGCAGACCGACAGGGGCCAACACCGGGGAGCTGTTTTTT. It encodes CASRPTGANTGELFF.

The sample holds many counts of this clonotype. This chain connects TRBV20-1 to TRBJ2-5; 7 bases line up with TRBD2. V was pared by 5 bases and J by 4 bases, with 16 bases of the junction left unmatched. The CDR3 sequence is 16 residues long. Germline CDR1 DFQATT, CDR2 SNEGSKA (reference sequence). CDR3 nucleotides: TGCAGTGCTGAGAGGAGACTAGCCCCTGAGGGAGAGACCCAGTACTTC. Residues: CSAERRLAPEGETQYF.

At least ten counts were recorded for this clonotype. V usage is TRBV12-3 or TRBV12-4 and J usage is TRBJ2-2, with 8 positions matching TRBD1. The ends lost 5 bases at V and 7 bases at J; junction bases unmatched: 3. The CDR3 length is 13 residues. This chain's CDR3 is CASSTGGGGELFF. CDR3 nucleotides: TGTGCCAGCAGTACAGGGGGTGGCGGGGAGCTGTTTTTT.

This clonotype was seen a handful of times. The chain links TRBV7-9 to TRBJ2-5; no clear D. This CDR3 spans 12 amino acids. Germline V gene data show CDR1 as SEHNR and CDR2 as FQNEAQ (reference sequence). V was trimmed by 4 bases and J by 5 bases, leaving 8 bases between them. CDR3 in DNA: TGTGCCAGCAGCTCCGCCGGGGAGACCCAGTACTTC. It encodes CASSSAGETQYF.